This entry features one TCR beta chain sequence. Its antigen is as yet unknown. The germline gives CDR1 MDHEN, CDR2 SYDVKM. This CDR3 is built from 11 residues. With 5 bases removed from V and 7 bases from J, the gap between germline ends came to 6 bases. Libraries were prepared by immunoSEQ multiplex PCR; TCRdb keeps only in-frame clonotypes and omits some of them. Among around 130,000 clones listed, 90% were seen once. These data are taken from a study of radiotherapy plus CTLA-4 blockade in lung cancer. Whole-study context: In 18% of patients, objective responses were seen; around 34% had disease control. The study, taken as a whole, reports: Blood saw expansion of tumor-derived TCR clones after radiotherapy plus ipilimumab. The authors reported that early blood T cell clone dynamics, with interferon-beta, best predicted response.

This specimen consisted of peripheral blood, obtained from a patient treated with radiotherapy plus ipilimumab. This sequence joins TRBV28 and TRBJ1-5; unclear D gene. This receptor was obtained from a human donor with non-small cell lung cancer that progressed on radiotherapy plus ipilimumab. The chain's CDR3 is CASSRRQPQHF. CDR3 coding DNA: TGTGCCAGCAGTCGCAGACAGCCCCAGCATTTT.